This T cell receptor beta chain derives from a study of CD8 T cells in ankylosing spondylitis. General study results and limits: Characteristic, it appeared, of ankylosing spondylitis blood was a TCR beta motif of eight or nine highly homologous variants.

TCRdb processed the 5' RACE reads anew with MiXCR; each CDR3 protein has one entry. The sample has about 90,000 distinct CDR3 sequences; 9% are singletons. The sample holds a few counts of this clonotype. Antigen specificity is unknown. Germline V CDR1 and CDR2: KGHDR, SFDVKD. CDR3 length: 15 residues. The ends lost 6 bases at V and 4 bases at J; junction bases unmatched: 5. This rearrangement joins TRBV24-1 to TRBJ2-1; 10 nucleotides agree with TRBD1. The TCR sequence derives from a male donor with ankylosing spondylitis. The sample taken for sequencing was blood, either unsorted or a sorted T cell fraction (not recorded which). CDR3 DNA: TGTGCCACCAGTTCAATGGGACAGGGGTACAATGAGCAGTTCTTC. Translating it yields CATSSMGQGYNEQFF.